This T cell receptor beta chain comes out of a study of T cells in narcolepsy. Study findings and constraints: Autoreactive clone sequences were missing from some blood memory CD4+ repertoires. Blood of same and different patients, but not healthy controls, reportedly held recurring autoreactive clonotypes. Comparing one patient's CSF and blood CD4+ clonotypes highlighted HCRT- and TRIB2-specific autoreactive clonotypes.

The CDR3 spans 15 residues. Germline-derived CDR1 and CDR2 are MDHEN and SYDVKM. Germline trimming cut 5 bases from V and 8 bases from J; bases unmatched to any gene: 11. Concerning this clone: Its antigen is unknown.

Profiled with immunoSEQ multiplex PCR; TCRdb holds only in-frame clones, not every one. In the table there are some 29,000 clones, roughly 86% of which are singletons. The receptor was derived from a human donor in good health. V and J are TRBV28 and TRBJ2-4; 8 bases are a match to TRBD1. Sequencing used memory (CD45RA-) CD4+ T cells from blood. This CDR3 reads CASSGLGQGMDIQYF. In DNA form, the CDR3 reads TGTGCCAGCAGTGGACTCGGACAGGGAATGGACATTCAGTACTTC.